Listed here is a single T cell receptor beta chain. Its antigen is not identified. TCRdb processed the RT-PCR reads anew with MiXCR; each CDR3 protein has one entry. The data hold around 470,000 distinct CDR3 sequences, with approximately 7.3% observed a single time. This sample is drawn from a study of response to subunit inactivated influenza vaccine. Notes on the study in general: The authors proposed limited new T cell recruitment per seasonal influenza vaccination.

Per germline, CDR1 SGHRS and CDR2 YFSETQ. The CDR3 totals 14 residues. V was clipped by 0 bases and J by 5 bases; unmatched bases: 1. This TCR came from a man aged 50 to 75 who received an inactivated influenza vaccine. This sequence joins TRBV5-1 and TRBJ2-7; 11 bases are shared with TRBD2. The sample was PBMCs from blood, taken less than 25 months after vaccination. This CDR3 reads CASSLELAGDEQYF. CDR3 coding DNA: TGCGCCAGCAGCTTGGAACTAGCGGGAGACGAGCAGTACTTC.